Following are 9 T cell receptor beta chains from one sample sequenced in a study of shared clonotypes between healthy human individuals (TCRdb year 2020). CD8 naive samples consisted of CD45RO-negative cells that were positively selected for CCR7, yielding a CD45RA+CCR7+ population without TemRA cells. Libraries came from the immunoSEQ multiplex PCR assay. In TCRdb, the immuneACCESS table is reduced to in-frame sequences with V and J assigned. These tables do not hold every clone; where another copy was compared, an unresolved V gene accounts for under half, and the others remain unexplained. For this sample there are more than 2 million clones; about 95% appear just once. The ten biggest clones cover roughly 1% of the sample. Sequenced input: naive CD8+ T cells sorted from blood. In light of the paper, this sample's cell subset or site label describes: CD45RA+CCR7+. These receptors were obtained from a man between 18 and 29 years old in good health.

The chain joins TRBV11-2 to TRBJ2-3, with 11 bases matching TRBD2. Germline values: CDR1 SGHAT, CDR2 FQNNGV. The CDR3 runs to 17 residues. V lost 4 bases to trimming and J lost 2 bases; unmatched junction nucleotides: 8. The CDR3 reads CASSSVGLADFTDTQYF. CDR3 DNA sequence: TGTGCCAGCAGCTCCGTGGGACTAGCGGATTTCACAGATACGCAGTATTTT.

The V and J genes are TRBV6-6 and TRBJ2-1, with 9 bases identical to TRBD1. The germline V gene has CDR1 MNHNY and CDR2 SVGAGI (reference sequence). The V gene end was trimmed by 6 bases and the J gene end by 3 bases; junction bases not matched to a gene: 6. The CDR3 loop spans 15 amino acids. The CDR3 DNA is TGTGCCAGCAGCCACGGACAGGGGATCTACAATGAGCAGTTCTTC. Translating gives CASSHGQGIYNEQFF.

The chain joins TRBV5-6 to TRBJ2-5; unclear D gene. Germline CDR1 is SGHDT and CDR2 is YYEEEE. With 2 bases removed from V and 5 bases from J, the gap between germline ends came to 10 bases. The CDR3 is 13 amino acids. The CDR3 is CASSFGQVETQYF. In DNA form, the CDR3 reads TGTGCCAGCAGCTTCGGGCAGGTGGAGACCCAGTACTTC.

The rearrangement links TRBV4-1 to TRBJ1-6; possibly TRBD1 for D (5 bases). The CDR3 contains 16 residues. V was shortened by 2 bases and J by 7 bases, with 15 bases between the two germline ends. Germline V CDR1 and CDR2: MGHRA, YSYEKL. CDR3 DNA sequence: TGCGCCAGCAGCCAACAAGAGTGGGACGGAAATTCACCCCTCCACTTT. This encodes CASSQQEWDGNSPLHF.

Comment on this clone: The identical CDR3 is also encoded by other nucleotide sequences in the sample. The rearrangement joins TRBV6-5 to TRBJ2-3; D not certain. Trimming pared 0 bases from V and 3 bases from J, leaving 4 bases between. CDR3 size: 13 residues. The V gene's germline CDR1 is MNHEY and CDR2 SVGAGI. The CDR3 sequence: CASSYSATDTQYF. CDR3 in DNA: TGTGCCAGCAGTTACTCAGCAACAGATACGCAGTATTTT.

The chain employs TRBV5-6 and TRBJ2-7, with no clear D. V lost 3 bases, J lost 1 base, and 14 bases lay in between. The length of the CDR3 is 15 residues. Per germline, CDR1 SGHDT and CDR2 YYEEEE. The CDR3 loop reads CASSWDTGRSYEQYF. The CDR3 nucleotides read TGTGCCAGCAGCTGGGATACTGGCAGATCCTACGAGCAGTACTTC.

Points on this clone: Other DNA sequences in the sample encode the same CDR3. The genes are TRBV7-9 and TRBJ1-1; D is unresolved. The germline V gene has CDR1 SEHNR and CDR2 FQNEAQ (reference sequence). V lost 5 bases and J lost 3, with 7 bases in between. The CDR3 loop spans 12 amino acids. CDR3 residues: CASSPSDTEAFF. The CDR3 nucleotides are TGTGCCAGCAGCCCCAGCGACACTGAAGCTTTCTTT. Combining the CDR3 with reference TRBV7-9 and TRBJ1-1 gives the whole variable domain DTGVSQNPRHKITKRGQNVTFRCDPISEHNRLYWYRQTLGQGPEFLTYFQNEAQLEKSRLLSDRFSAERPKGSFSTLEIQRTEQGDSAMYLCASSPSDTEAFFGQGTRLTVV.

V usage is TRBV2 and J usage is TRBJ2-7, with D possibly TRBD2 on 6 matching bases. The germline gives CDR1 SNHLY, CDR2 FYNNEI. This CDR3 is built from 15 residues. V gave up 3 bases and J gave up 3 bases, with 15 bases separating them. The CDR3 loop reads CASSEVLGGDYEQYF. The CDR3 DNA reads as TGTGCCAGCAGTGAGGTTCTAGGAGGGGACTACGAGCAGTACTTC.

This chain links TRBV5-1 with TRBJ2-3; TRBD1 aligns across 7 bases. The CDR3 is made up of 17 amino acids. V trimming: 2 bases; J trimming: 3 bases; junction bases outside the gene matches: 12. Germline CDR1 is SGHRS and CDR2 is YFSETQ. Here the CDR3 reads CASSFQQGVGSTDTQYF. DNA of the CDR3: TGCGCCAGCAGCTTTCAGCAGGGGGTTGGTAGTACAGATACGCAGTATTTT.